This T cell receptor (beta chain) was sequenced for a study of identical twins. The study's findings and limits: Invariant MAIT and iNKT cells could partly confound zero-insertion analyses. Out-of-frame alpha sequences shared by twins were enriched for low generation probability.

Healthy Caucasians were all of the donors. TCRdb called the 5' RACE reads again in MiXCR, with one record for every CDR3 protein. This table has fewer than 250,000 distinct CDR3 sequences, 7.5% appearing once. V was cut by 7 bases and J by 3 bases, with 16 bases left in between. CDR1 is SNHLY and CDR2 is FYNNEI in the germline V gene. The CDR3 has 14 amino acids. This clonotype was counted at least ten times. The antigen is unknown. These data were also filed under a second study, of yellow fever vaccine responses in identical twins.

The sequence came from a woman younger than 30 in good health. The chain employs TRBV2 and TRBJ2-7; TRBD1 might be the D (5 bases). The sequenced material came from CD8+ T cells sorted from blood. CDR3 region: CASTYRTPNYEQYF. CDR3 coding DNA: TGTGCCAGCACTTATAGGACACCTAACTACGAGCAGTACTTC.